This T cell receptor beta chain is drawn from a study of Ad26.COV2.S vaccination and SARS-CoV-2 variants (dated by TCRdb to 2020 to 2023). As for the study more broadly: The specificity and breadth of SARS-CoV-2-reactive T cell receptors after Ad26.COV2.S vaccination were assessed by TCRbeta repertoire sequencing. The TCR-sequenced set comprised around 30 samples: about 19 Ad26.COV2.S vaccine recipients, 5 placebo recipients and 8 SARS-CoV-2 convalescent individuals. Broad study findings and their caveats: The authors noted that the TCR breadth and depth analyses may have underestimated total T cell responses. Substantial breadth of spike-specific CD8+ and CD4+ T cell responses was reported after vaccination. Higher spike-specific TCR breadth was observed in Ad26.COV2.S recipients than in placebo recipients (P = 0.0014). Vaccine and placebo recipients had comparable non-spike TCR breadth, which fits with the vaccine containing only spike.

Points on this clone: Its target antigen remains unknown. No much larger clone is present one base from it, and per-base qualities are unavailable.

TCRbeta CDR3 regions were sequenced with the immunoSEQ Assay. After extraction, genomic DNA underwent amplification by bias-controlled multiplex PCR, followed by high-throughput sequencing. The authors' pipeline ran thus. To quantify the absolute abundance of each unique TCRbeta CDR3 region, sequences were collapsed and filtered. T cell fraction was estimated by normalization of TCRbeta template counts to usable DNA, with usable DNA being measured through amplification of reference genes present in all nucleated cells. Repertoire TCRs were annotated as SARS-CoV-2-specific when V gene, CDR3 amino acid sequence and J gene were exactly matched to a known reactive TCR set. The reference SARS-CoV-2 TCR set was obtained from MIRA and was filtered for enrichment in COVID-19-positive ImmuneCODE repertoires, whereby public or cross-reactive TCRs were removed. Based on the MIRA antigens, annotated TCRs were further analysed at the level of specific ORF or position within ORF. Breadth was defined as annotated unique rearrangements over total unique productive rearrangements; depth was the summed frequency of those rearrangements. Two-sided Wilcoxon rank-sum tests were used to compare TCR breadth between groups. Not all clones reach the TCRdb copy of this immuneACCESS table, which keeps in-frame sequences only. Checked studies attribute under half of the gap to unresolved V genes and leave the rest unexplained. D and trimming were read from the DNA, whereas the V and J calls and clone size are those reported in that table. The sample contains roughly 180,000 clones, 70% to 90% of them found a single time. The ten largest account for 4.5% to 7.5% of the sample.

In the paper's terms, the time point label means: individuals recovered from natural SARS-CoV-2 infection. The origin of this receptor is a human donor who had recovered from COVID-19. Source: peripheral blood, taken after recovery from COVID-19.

The CDR3 is CASSTTITNEQFF. Here is the DNA: TGTGCCAGTAGTACCACTATCACCAATGAGCAGTTCTTC. The rearrangement combines TRBV19 with TRBJ2-1, with the D gene call left open. For CDR1 and CDR2, the germline V gene (reference sequence) lists LNHDA and SQIVND. The junction shows trimming of 4 bases on V and 6 bases on J, plus 10 bases between the germline ends. From its cysteine to its phenylalanine, the CDR3 spans 13 amino acids. The kept DNA is CDR3 alone, 39 bases in frame from the first base.